The 29 T cell receptor beta chains listed next were all sequenced from one sample in a study of OX40 agonist ivuxolimab in advanced cancers. The protocol was immunoSEQ multiplex PCR, while the TCRdb copy is restricted to in-frame clones and leaves out a portion. The sample shows around 80,000 clones, 88% of them seen only once. This specimen was CD4+ or CD8+ T cells sorted from blood, taken in a trial of the OX40 agonist ivuxolimab. The receptors were sampled from an adult with an advanced solid tumor such as melanoma, head and neck, liver or kidney cancer.

The V gene is TRBV30, the J gene TRBJ1-5, with TRBD1 matching 8 bases. This CDR3 is 18 amino acids long. Germline V gives CDR1 GTSNPN, CDR2 SVGIG (reference sequence). Germline trimming cut 0 bases from V and 1 base from J; bases unmatched to any gene: 11. For the CDR3, the DNA is TGTGCCTGGAGTGTGCGGACAGGGAACCTCGGGAGCAATCAGCCCCAGCATTTT. Translated, it gives CAWSVRTGNLGSNQPQHF.

J is TRBJ2-2 and V is TRBV7-9, with D perhaps TRBD1 or TRBD2 (5 bases each). CDR3 length: 16 amino acids. The germline V gene has CDR1 SEHNR and CDR2 FQNEAQ (reference sequence). Trimming took off 3 bases at V and 6 bases at J, with 17 bases between the two ends. The CDR3 loop is CASSLSGQVGAGELFF. CDR3 nucleotides: TGTGCCAGCAGCTTGAGTGGCCAGGTGGGGGCCGGGGAGCTGTTTTTT.

A single count supports this clone. The V and J genes are TRBV19 and TRBJ2-7; 7 nucleotides line up with TRBD2. Germline V CDR1 and CDR2: LNHDA, SQIVND (reference sequence). The length of the CDR3 is 16 residues. V shed 0 bases and J 3 bases; nucleotides not matched to a gene: 8. DNA of the CDR3: TGTGCCAGTAGTATAGATCACGGGGGGACCGTCTACGAGCAGTACTTC. Encoded protein: CASSIDHGGTVYEQYF.

The gene calls are TRBV5-6 and TRBJ1-1; D ambiguous. V gave up 4 bases and J gave up 4 bases, with 20 bases separating them. CDR1 and CDR2 from the germline V gene are SGHDT and YYEEEE. This CDR3 contains 16 residues. CDR3 in amino acids: CASSERKVRVGTEAFF. In DNA, the CDR3 is TGTGCCAGCAGCGAGCGTAAAGTAAGGGTGGGCACTGAAGCTTTCTTT.

The V gene is TRBV2, the J gene TRBJ1-1, with D possibly matching TRBD1 (6 bases). The V and J ends lost 6 bases and 5 bases respectively, with 13 bases between them. The CDR3 runs 13 residues. Per germline, CDR1 SNHLY and CDR2 FYNNEI. The CDR3 reads CASRGDMRTEAFF. Here the CDR3 DNA reads TGTGCCAGCAGGGGGGACATGAGGACTGAAGCTTTCTTT.

The CDR3 sequence is CARGDNVEKLFF. As DNA, the CDR3 is TGTGCCAGGGGGGACAATGTCGAAAAACTGTTTTTT. The V and J genes are TRBV7-8 and TRBJ1-4; D is perhaps TRBD1 (6 bases). The CDR3 is 12 amino acids. CDR1 is SGHVS and CDR2 is FQNEAQ in the germline V gene. V was shortened by 9 bases and J by 8 bases, with 13 bases between the two germline ends.

This clone has just a few counts. The genes are TRBV12-5 and TRBJ1-1, with D uncertain. The germline V and J ends were trimmed by 7 bases and 1 base, with 10 bases remaining between them. Germline values: CDR1 LGHNT, CDR2 FRNRAP. This CDR3 has 13 residues. The CDR3: CASDQHSNTEAFF. CDR3 coding DNA: TGTGCTAGTGACCAGCACTCGAACACTGAAGCTTTCTTT.

This chain links TRBV29-1 with TRBJ1-1; the D is unclear. The germline V and J ends were trimmed by 4 bases and 1 base, with 10 bases remaining between them. The germline V gene encodes CDR1 SQVTM and CDR2 ANQGSEA. The CDR3 loop spans 13 amino acids. The CDR3 loop is CSVVWTGNTEAFF. DNA for the CDR3: TGCAGCGTTGTTTGGACGGGGAACACTGAAGCTTTCTTT.

As DNA, the CDR3 is TGTGCCAGCAGTTCCCGGGGTTCGGGTAACTATGGCTACACCTTC. This gives the protein CASSSRGSGNYGYTF. The gene calls are TRBV27 and TRBJ1-2; no firm D call. The V end lost 4 bases, the J end lost 1 base, and 13 bases lay between the germline ends. In germline, CDR1 is MNHEY, CDR2 SMNVEV (reference sequence). This CDR3 has 15 residues.

J is TRBJ1-1 and V is TRBV5-1; the D is unclear. Per the germline V gene, CDR1 is SGHRS and CDR2 is YFSETQ. The length of the CDR3 is 16 residues. V was trimmed by 4 bases and J by 1 base, leaving 17 bases between them. The CDR3 sequence: CASSRAFTGENTEAFF. CDR3 sequence (DNA): TGCGCCAGCAGCCGGGCCTTCACTGGGGAGAACACTGAAGCTTTCTTT. Supplemented by reference TRBV5-1 and TRBJ1-1, the full variable domain reads KAGVTQTPRYLIKTRGQQVTLSCSPISGHRSVSWYQQTPGQGLQFLFEYFSETQRNKGNFPGRFSGRQFSNSRSEMNVSTLELGDSALYLCASSRAFTGENTEAFFGQGTRLTVV.

This clone was recorded a few times. This chain uses TRBV27 with TRBJ2-5; the match to TRBD2 covers 9 bases. The germline V gene has CDR1 MNHEY and CDR2 SMNVEV (reference sequence). This CDR3 spans 16 amino acids. The J segment lost 7 bases and the V segment lost 6 bases, leaving 15 bases of the junction unmatched. CDR3 protein: CASSAIAGARAGTQYF. For the CDR3, the DNA is TGTGCCAGCAGCGCTATAGCGGGAGCCCGCGCGGGGACCCAGTACTTC.

This chain joins TRBV21-1 and TRBJ2-5; the table calls TRBD2, which could not be checked here. TRBV21-1 counts as a pseudogene. CDR3 length: 14 residues. The chain's CDR3 is CASSGRGGEETQYF. For the CDR3, the DNA is TGTGCCAGCAGCGGGCGGGGGGGCGAAGAGACCCAGTACTTC.

The CDR3 reads CASSLGGSSGGTDTQYF. The CDR3 bases are TGTGCCAGCAGTTTAGGGGGATCTAGCGGTGGCACAGATACGCAGTATTTT. This chain links TRBV28 with TRBJ2-3; 7 bases map to TRBD2. V shed 2 bases, J shed 1 base, and the junction held 9 bases outside the gene matches. The germline gives CDR1 MDHEN, CDR2 SYDVKM. CDR3 size: 17 residues.

The rearrangement uses TRBV4-2 and TRBJ2-1; 8 nucleotides line up with TRBD2. Losses at the gene ends were 1 base for V and 8 bases for J; bases not matched to a gene: 13. Germline CDR1 reads LGHNA; CDR2 reads YNFKEQ. The CDR3 is 17 amino acids. For the CDR3, the DNA is TGTGCCAGCAGCCAAGGGGTCGCTAGCGGGTCTTACGATGAGCAGTTCTTC. It specifies CASSQGVASGSYDEQFF.

The chain employs TRBV19 and TRBJ2-4; D perhaps matches TRBD1 (6 bases). Germline lookup yields CDR1 LNHDA and CDR2 SQIVND (reference sequence). V lost 5 bases and J 9 bases, leaving 20 bases between the germline ends. There are 15 residues in the CDR3. The CDR3 region is CASSPQPIGGGIQYF. As DNA, the CDR3 is TGTGCCAGTAGTCCGCAACCTATAGGGGGTGGCATTCAGTACTTC. The full variable domain, with the rest looked up from reference TRBV19 and TRBJ2-4, is DGGITQSPKYLFRKEGQNVTLSCEQNLNHDAMYWYRQDPGQGLRLIYYSQIVNDFQKGDIAEGYSVSREKKESFPLTVTSAQKNPTAFYLCASSPQPIGGGIQYFGAGTRLSVL.

V and J are TRBV6-5 and TRBJ1-6; D gene ambiguous. Per germline, CDR1 MNHEY and CDR2 SVGAGI. This CDR3 region has 14 residues. V was clipped by 10 bases and J by 7 bases, with 17 bases between them. The DNA for the CDR3 is TGTGCCATCCGAGGGCCCTCCGGCAATTCACCCCTCCACTTT. This translates into CAIRGPSGNSPLHF.

The chain couples TRBV5-6 to TRBJ2-7; 8 nucleotides agree with TRBD1. Trimming cost V 3 bases and J 2 bases; bases outside gene matches: 7. The CDR3 contains 15 residues. Germline-derived CDR1 and CDR2 are SGHDT and YYEEEE. The CDR3 coding sequence is TGTGCCAGCAGCTCCCTCAGGGGGCCCACCTACGAGCAGTACTTC. Translated: CASSSLRGPTYEQYF.

The rearrangement links TRBV19 to TRBJ1-2; D is unresolved. Looked up from germline, CDR1 is LNHDA and CDR2 is SQIVND (reference sequence). The CDR3 is made up of 12 amino acids. Trimming took 1 base from V and 9 from J, leaving 9 bases between them. CDR3 DNA: TGTGCCAGTAGTATAGTTGCGGGCCGCTACACCTTC. Translation gives CASSIVAGRYTF.

The sample holds one count of this clone. This chain joins TRBV9 and TRBJ2-3; weak D call: TRBD2 (5 bases). The CDR3 contains 16 residues. CDR1 is SGDLS and CDR2 is YYNGEE in the germline V gene. Trimming left V 0 bases short and J 5 bases short, with 16 bases between. CDR3 amino acids: CASSVAGGLVQDTQYF. DNA for the CDR3: TGTGCCAGCAGCGTAGCTGGAGGCCTGGTCCAAGATACGCAGTATTTT.

This sequence joins TRBV28 and TRBJ1-3; D gene unclear. This CDR3 is built from 16 residues. The germline V gene encodes CDR1 MDHEN and CDR2 SYDVKM. V was cut by 3 bases and J by 4 bases, with 16 bases left in between. The CDR3: CASSFTQEGGGNTIYF. DNA for the CDR3: TGTGCCAGCAGTTTTACGCAGGAGGGAGGAGGAAACACCATATATTTT.

The V and J genes are TRBV25-1 and TRBJ2-3; TRBD2 aligns across 8 bases. The CDR3 totals 15 residues. Germline V gene sequence: CDR1 MGHDK, CDR2 SYGVNS. V shed 4 bases and J 2 bases; nucleotides not matched to a gene: 5. The CDR3 DNA sequence: TGTGCCAGCAGTGCAGGACTAGCCTACACAGATACGCAGTATTTT. Encoded protein: CASSAGLAYTDTQYF.

The V gene is TRBV5-1, the J gene TRBJ2-1; 10 bases agree with TRBD2. J was trimmed by 6 bases and V by 3 bases; bases with no gene match: 6. CDR1 SGHRS and CDR2 YFSETQ come from the germline V gene. The CDR3 contains 15 residues. This CDR3 is CASSWGSGRANEQFF. The CDR3 nucleotides read TGCGCCAGCAGCTGGGGGAGCGGGAGGGCCAATGAGCAGTTCTTC.

This clone was seen more than once but under ten times. The chain links TRBV29-1 to TRBJ2-7; maybe TRBD1 (6 bases). The CDR3 has 13 residues. V shed 6 bases and J shed 2 bases, with 14 bases lying between them. Germline values: CDR1 SQVTM, CDR2 ANQGSEA. This chain's CDR3 is CSVRRQEPYEQYF. Written as DNA, the CDR3 is TGCAGCGTCCGCAGACAGGAGCCCTACGAGCAGTACTTC.

The chain has TRBV6-1 and TRBJ1-1, with D unclear. V was trimmed by 3 bases and J by 9 bases, leaving 14 bases between them. The CDR3 is made up of 13 amino acids. Germline CDR1 MNHNS, CDR2 SASEGT. The CDR3 loop reads CASSEGYTGKAFF. The CDR3 bases are TGTGCCAGCAGTGAGGGATATACGGGGAAAGCTTTCTTT.

Comment on this clone: Germline and junction disagree at one end, which may indicate a read error. The same CDR3 is also encoded by other DNA sequences in this sample. J is TRBJ1-5 and V is TRBV19; D gene ambiguous. Germline V gives CDR1 LNHDA, CDR2 SQIVND (reference sequence). The CDR3 has 13 amino acids. The CDR3, as DNA: TGTGCCAGTAGTATTTCTAGGAATCAGCCCCAGCACTTT. This sequence encodes CASSISRNQPQHF.

J is TRBJ1-2 and V is TRBV15; D not certain. Trimming cost V 0 bases and J 0 bases, with 8 bases left between them. Germline assignment: CDR1 LNHNV and CDR2 YYDKDF (reference sequence). This CDR3 comprises 15 residues. The CDR3 region is CATSRDKGANYGYTF. DNA of the CDR3: TGTGCCACCAGCAGAGATAAGGGAGCTAACTATGGCTACACCTTC.

The chain carries TRBV2 and TRBJ2-7, with 8 bases matching TRBD1. The V and J ends lost 8 bases and 3 bases, in that order; junction bases with no gene match: 9. Germline CDR1 and CDR2: SNHLY and FYNNEI. The CDR3 sequence is 14 residues long. This chain's CDR3 is CASDLATGDYEQYF. CDR3 coding DNA: TGTGCCAGCGATCTGGCGACAGGGGACTACGAGCAGTACTTC.

The chain employs TRBV7-2 and TRBJ2-7, with TRBD1 identical over 7 bases. The length of the CDR3 is 14 residues. V lost 5 bases and J lost 3; bases outside the gene matches: 7. Germline V gives CDR1 SGHTA, CDR2 FQGNSA. The CDR3 DNA is TGTGCCAGCAGCCTAAATTACAGGGGCTACGAGCAGTACTTC. Amino acids: CASSLNYRGYEQYF.

The rearrangement links TRBV11-2 to TRBJ2-5; TRBD2 matches at 8 bases. The CDR3 is made up of 14 amino acids. Trimming took 5 bases from V and 5 from J; bases not matched to a gene: 7. CDR1 is SGHAT, CDR2 FQNNGV, per germline. Here the CDR3 reads CASSPYTGGETQYF. DNA for the CDR3: TGTGCCAGCAGCCCCTACACGGGGGGGGAGACCCAGTACTTC.